A selection of T cell receptor beta chains follows, all from one sample in a study of T cell clones after liver transplantation. The repertoire was sequenced with immunoSEQ multiplex PCR; TCRdb's copy has only in-frame clones and lacks some. The top ten clones hold 15% of a sample with some 59,000 clones, about 64% of them seen once. Sequences were derived from CD4+ T cells from blood, sampled before liver transplant. Receptors were obtained from a human donor who received a liver transplant. Each CDR3 is given without its conserved first and last residue. D genes are given only for firm matches.

length	V	D	J	CDR3
13	TRBV7-3	-	TRBJ2-3	ASSLNGVPTDTQY
13	TRBV5-4	TRBD1	TRBJ2-3	ASSLEGQGTDTQY
12	TRBV18	-	TRBJ1-1	ASSRRDPNTEAF
18	TRBV13	TRBD1	TRBJ2-7	ASRTRRAGQGSGWSYEQY
14	TRBV5-4	-	TRBJ2-3	ASSFLGGRSTDTQY
11	TRBV6-5	-	TRBJ2-7	ASRARLSYEQY
12	TRBV6-1	-	TRBJ1-5	ASTDTFSNQPQH
13	TRBV4-2	-	TRBJ1-2	ASSQEGRGDYGYT
9	TRBV6-6	-	TRBJ2-7	ASSYRDIYH
11	TRBV11-2	-	TRBJ1-6	ASSPDRNSPLH
13	TRBV6-1	-	TRBJ1-2	ASIQRTQGLGGYT
16	TRBV10-3	TRBD1	TRBJ2-6	AIREDRFLRSGANVLT
12	TRBV11-1	-	TRBJ2-4	ASSLNSWGDIQY
12	TRBV7-2	-	TRBJ2-7	ASSSPGDRYEQY
13	TRBV15	-	TRBJ2-4	ATSRERVSKNIQY
11	TRBV7-6	TRBD1	TRBJ1-1	ASSPGQGTEAF
16	TRBV19	-	TRBJ1-4	ASSNVIGRAGGDEKLF
13	TRBV28	-	TRBJ1-3	ASSFPSGSGNTIY
13	TRBV5-4	TRBD1	TRBJ1-4	ASSLGGQAGEKLF
13	TRBV6-5	-	TRBJ1-2	ASSYSKGANYGYT
12	TRBV7-9	-	TRBJ1-5	ASSLVGGGQPQH
14	TRBV5-5	-	TRBJ2-7	ASSQLPGDFSYEQY
14	TRBV28	TRBD2	TRBJ2-7	ASSLEQRGSPYEQY
14	TRBV7-3	TRBD1	TRBJ1-1	ASSRSTGADRTEAF
9	TRBV7-6	-	TRBJ1-4	ASTLGEKLF